This T cell receptor beta chain was documented in a study of blood T cell repertoires in COVID-19 (dated by TCRdb to the early 2020s). As for the study more broadly: The collaborator samples originated in the United States, Italy and Spain and spanned the acute and convalescent phases of COVID-19. The prospective study material was composed of cDNA or gDNA derived from T cells, B-cell-depleted T cells, or PBMCs. Deeply sampled blood TCRbeta repertoires from subjects exposed to, actively infected with, or recovered from COVID-19 were included in the dataset. A freely available public database, intended as a resource for researchers studying the immune response to SARS-CoV-2, is where the repertoires were released. Samples were obtained from the ongoing ImmuneRACE study (first 160 participants) and from 1,254 subjects provided by 6 global collaborators. A de-identified subject ID, COVID-19 status, age in years and sex were almost always included in the sample metadata. HLA class I and class II types, where available, came from metadata supplied by the sample provider rather than from assay-based typing. General study outcomes and caveats: The amount of clinical and demographic metadata varied by source and participant and was provided uncurated.

TCRbeta CDR3 regions were amplified from genomic DNA using the immunoSEQ Assay, a bias-controlled multiplex PCR. In the paper's pipeline: The number of nucleated cells in each sample was estimated from the amplification of reference gene primers within the assay. To quantify the absolute abundance of each unique TCRbeta CDR3 rearrangement, sequence reads were collapsed and filtered. Productive Simpson clonality was computed per sample as the square root of Simpson's diversity index over productive rearrangements. As stored in TCRdb, this immuneACCESS dataset retains in-frame rearrangements with V and J assigned. A fraction of the clones does not appear; measured against another copy, unresolved V genes explain less than half of the discrepancy, and the remainder lacks a known reason. Clonal size and the V and J genes are those of that table, whereas D and trimming came from the DNA. This sample gives some 170,000 clones in total; 87% of them show up just once. The ten top clones hold roughly 1.5% of the sample.

Only one count was recorded for this clone. Its antigen target is currently unknown. Base-call qualities are not available, and no considerably larger clone is one nucleotide away. The CDR3 starts with the cysteine, ends with the phenylalanine, and has 15 residues. Only the CDR3 part of the read is kept: 45 bases, read in frame from the first base. The germline V gene specifies MNHEY as CDR1 and SVGAGI as CDR2. A distance of 12 bases separates the germline ends of V and J, which lose 2 bases and 3 bases respectively. Each collaborating institution followed its own protocols to collect whole blood in K2EDTA tubes. For TCRbeta analysis, collaborators shipped samples as frozen whole blood, isolated PBMCs, or DNA extracted from either of those sample types.

The source of this sequence is a woman in her 50s with acute or convalescent COVID-19. The sequencing input was peripheral blood. In this chain, TRBV6-5 is recombined with TRBJ2-3; the D gene is possibly TRBD2, with 5 bases matching. The DNA is TGTGCCAGCAGTTACGGGCTAGCTGGTACAGATACGCAGTATTTT. Translated, it reads CASSYGLAGTDTQYF.